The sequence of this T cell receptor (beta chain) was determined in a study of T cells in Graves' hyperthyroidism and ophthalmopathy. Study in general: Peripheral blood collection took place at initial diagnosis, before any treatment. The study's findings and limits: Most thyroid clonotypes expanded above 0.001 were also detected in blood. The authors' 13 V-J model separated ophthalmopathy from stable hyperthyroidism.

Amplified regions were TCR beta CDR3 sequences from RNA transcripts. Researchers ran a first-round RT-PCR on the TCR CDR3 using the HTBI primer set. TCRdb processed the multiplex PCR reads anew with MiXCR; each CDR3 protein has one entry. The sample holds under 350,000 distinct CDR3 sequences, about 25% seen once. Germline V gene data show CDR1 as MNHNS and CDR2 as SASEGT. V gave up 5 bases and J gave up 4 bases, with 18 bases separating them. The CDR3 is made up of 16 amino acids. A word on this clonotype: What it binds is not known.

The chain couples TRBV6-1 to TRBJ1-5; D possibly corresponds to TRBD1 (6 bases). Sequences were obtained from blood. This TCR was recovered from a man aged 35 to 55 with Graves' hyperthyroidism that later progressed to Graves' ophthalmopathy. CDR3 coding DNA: TGTGCCAGCAGTCCCCGATCAGGGGTCGGGAATCAGCCCCAGCATTTT. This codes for CASSPRSGVGNQPQHF.